The 23 T cell receptor beta chains below were found in one sample sequenced in a study of regulatory T cells in long-lasting Graves disease. Relying on iRepertoire HTBI primers and Arm-PCR of CDR3 regions, the team built TCR beta libraries. In TCRdb, the multiplex PCR reads were re-called with MiXCR into one record per CDR3 protein. The data hold about 460,000 distinct CDR3 sequences, with 12% to 15% observed a single time. As for time point: newly diagnosed GD, antithyroid drugs for less than 3 months. Extracted RNA from PBMCs served as the source of the TCR library. The same sample was also used in a study of T cells in Graves' hyperthyroidism and ophthalmopathy.

This specimen consisted of peripheral blood mononuclear cells (PBMCs), obtained at new diagnosis, from a patient treated with antithyroid drugs. The receptors stem from a woman in her forties or fifties with Graves disease.

Turning to this clonotype: This sequence may be a read error, since a much larger clone differs from it by one base. The gene calls are TRBV2 and TRBJ1-1, with a possible D match to TRBD1 (6 bases). The germline CDR1 and CDR2 sequences are SNHLY and FYNNEI. Trimming cost V 3 bases and J 1 base, with 18 bases left between them. The CDR3 spans 17 residues. The CDR3 sequence: CASSDLGIGGPNTEAFF. For the CDR3, the DNA is TGTGCCAGCAGTGATCTGGGTATAGGGGGACCGAACACTGAAGCTTTCTTT. Full variable domain (missing parts from reference TRBV2 and TRBJ1-1): EPEVTQTPSHQVTQMGQEVILRCVPISNHLYFYWYRQILGQKVEFLVSFYNNEISEKSEIFDDQFSVERPDGSNFTLKIRSTKLEDSAMYFCASSDLGIGGPNTEAFFGQGTRLTVV.

As to this clonotype: Germline and junction disagree at one end, which may indicate a read error. V is TRBV12-3 or TRBV12-4 and J is TRBJ2-3, with D hard to call. The CDR3 has 12 amino acids. CDR3 DNA sequence: TGTGCCAGCAGTTTTTTTCCGGATACGCGGTATTTT. Protein product: CASSFFPDTRYF.

This clonotype appeared many times. The chain carries TRBV27 and TRBJ1-1; 8 bases line up with TRBD1. Germline V gene data show CDR1 as MNHEY and CDR2 as SMNVEV (reference sequence). V lost 5 bases to trimming and J lost 3 bases; unmatched junction nucleotides: 14. The CDR3 consists of 17 residues. Here the CDR3 DNA reads TGTGCCAGCAGTCCCCTTTCGAGACAGGGGATAGACACTGAAGCTTTCTTT. Translation: CASSPLSRQGIDTEAFF.

As regards this clonotype: A much larger clone differs by one base, so this may be a read error. The chain is built from TRBV5-8 and TRBJ2-1, with TRBD2 identical over 7 bases. The J call is doubtful: the DNA matches TRBJ2-7 better. Germline V gene sequence: CDR1 SGHTS, CDR2 YDEGEE. CDR3 length: 14 amino acids. CDR3 DNA sequence: TGTGCCAGCAGCTACCTAGCGGAATACAATGAGCAGTACTTC. This translates into CASSYLAEYNEQYF.

This clonotype was seen repeatedly, ten times or more. DNA of the CDR3: TGTGCCAGCTATAGCACTGGCACAGATACGCAGTATTTT. Protein product: CASYSTGTDTQYF. This chain uses TRBV18 with TRBJ2-3; D is unclear. Trimming took off 7 bases at V and 1 base at J, with 9 bases between the two ends. CDR1 KGHSH and CDR2 LQKENI come from the germline V gene. There are 13 residues in the CDR3. Filled out from reference TRBV18 and TRBJ2-3, the complete variable domain reads NAGVMQNPRHLVRRRGQEARLRCSPMKGHSHVYWYRQLPEEGLKFMVYLQKENIIDESGMPKERFSAEFPKEGPSILRIQQVVRGDSAAYFCASYSTGTDTQYFGPGTRLTVL.

This clonotype was recorded at least ten times. V is TRBV2 and J is TRBJ2-7; D not resolved. This CDR3 is built from 14 residues. CDR1 SNHLY and CDR2 FYNNEI come from the germline V gene. Trimming left V 4 bases short and J 3 bases short, with 13 bases between. The CDR3 coding sequence is TGTGCCAGCAGTGGTACGTCTTACCACTACGAGCAGTACTTC. The encoded protein is CASSGTSYHYEQYF.

Concerning this clonotype itself: This clone may be a read error of a much larger clone one base away. CDR3 region: CASSSDRGSHNEQFF. The CDR3 nucleotides read TGTGCCAGCAGCTCCGACAGGGGCTCCCACAATGAGCAGTTCTTC. This rearrangement joins TRBV12-3 or TRBV12-4 to TRBJ2-1; 8 nucleotides line up with TRBD1. The CDR3 runs 15 residues.

This clonotype was seen many times. The V and J genes are TRBV13 and TRBJ1-4; 12 bases are a match to TRBD1. Germline CDR1 PRHDT, CDR2 FYEKMQ (reference sequence). The V gene end was trimmed by 5 bases and the J gene end by 3 bases; junction bases not matched to a gene: 7. The CDR3 has 17 residues. The CDR3 nucleotides are TGTGCCAGCAGCACCCGGGACAGGGGGCGGGCTAATGAAAAACTGTTTTTT. Translation gives CASSTRDRGRANEKLFF.

This clonotype was found a few times. CDR3 nucleotide sequence: TGTGCCGAGGGGCCTTCGGAAAAACTGTTTTTT. As protein: CAEGPSEKLFF. The rearrangement uses TRBV30 and TRBJ1-4, with D tentatively TRBD1 (5 bases). The V gene lost 8 bases and the J gene lost 8 bases, with 12 bases spanning the gap. This CDR3 has 11 amino acids. Germline V gives CDR1 GTSNPN, CDR2 SVGIG (reference sequence).

This clonotype occurred many times. V is TRBV29-1 and J is TRBJ2-5; a possible D gene is TRBD1 (5 bases). Germline V gene sequence: CDR1 SQVTM, CDR2 ANQGSEA. Trimming took 4 bases from V and 2 from J, leaving 5 bases between them. The CDR3 extends over 11 amino acids. CDR3 sequence: CSVGQQETQYF. CDR3 coding DNA: TGCAGCGTTGGACAGCAAGAGACCCAGTACTTC.

This clonotype occurred many times. The germline gene is not matched at one end of the junction; a read error may be the cause. The CDR3 nucleotides are TGTGCCAGCAGCTCATTTGGGGGAGACAATGGGCAGTTCTTC. Its protein is CASSSFGGDNGQFF. The rearrangement joins TRBV11-2 to TRBJ2-1, with D perhaps TRBD1 or TRBD2 (5 bases each). This CDR3 region has 14 residues. Germline CDR1 and CDR2: SGHAT and FQNNGV.

In the case of this clonotype: This could be a read error, since a much larger clone is one nucleotide away. V usage is TRBV30 and J usage is TRBJ1-6; the D is unclear. Deletions cut 4 bases from V and 5 bases from J, with 6 bases between. Germline V lookup: CDR1 GTSNPN, CDR2 SVGIG (reference sequence). This CDR3 spans 12 amino acids. The CDR3 loop is CAWTMDNSPLHF. The CDR3 region has the DNA TGTGCCTGGACCATGGATAATTCACCCCTCCACTTT.

This clonotype was detected many times. This chain uses TRBV24-1 with TRBJ2-1; 11 bases are a match to TRBD2. The CDR3 runs to 16 residues. Germline lookup yields CDR1 KGHDR and CDR2 SFDVKD. Losses at the gene ends were 4 bases for V and 7 bases for J; bases not matched to a gene: 8. Here the CDR3 DNA reads TGTGCCACCAGTGACCTACTAGCGGGAGAGGGGAATGAGCAGTTCTTC. It encodes CATSDLLAGEGNEQFF.

Many counts were recorded for this clonotype. The J gene is TRBJ1-2, the V gene TRBV4-1; TRBD1 aligns across 11 bases. The CDR3 sequence is 17 residues long. Germline V lookup: CDR1 MGHRA, CDR2 YSYEKL. Trimming removed 1 base from V and 8 bases from J; junction bases left unmatched: 12. Here the CDR3 reads CASSQGTGGVRNSGYTF. In DNA, the CDR3 is TGCGCCAGCAGCCAAGGGACAGGGGGCGTGCGTAATAGCGGCTACACCTTC.

This clonotype was counted at least ten times. This chain uses TRBV20-1 with TRBJ2-7, with 10 bases identical to TRBD2. With V trimmed by 4 bases and J by 4 bases, 7 bases remained unmatched. CDR3 length: 14 amino acids. Per germline, CDR1 DFQATT and CDR2 SNEGSKA (reference sequence). The CDR3 spells CSAIASGRRYEQYF. CDR3 nucleotides: TGCAGTGCTATTGCTAGCGGGAGAAGGTACGAGCAGTACTTC.

This clonotype was counted at least ten times. V is TRBV28 and J is TRBJ2-5, with 11 bases aligning to TRBD1. This CDR3 contains 14 residues. Trimming cost V 6 bases and J 5 bases; bases outside gene matches: 5. The germline V gene encodes CDR1 MDHEN and CDR2 SYDVKM. CDR3 residues: CASSGQGALETQYF. CDR3 nucleotide sequence: TGTGCCAGCAGCGGACAGGGGGCACTGGAGACCCAGTACTTC.

The V call is TRBV19, the J call TRBJ2-7, with D hard to call. The CDR3 has 12 residues. Germline V gene lookup returns CDR1 LNHDA and CDR2 SQIVND (reference sequence). Trimming left V 1 base short and J 5 bases short, with 6 bases between. The CDR3: CASSIGADEQYF. The DNA of the CDR3 is TGTGCCAGTAGTATAGGAGCCGACGAGCAGTACTTC.

This clonotype was found many times. The V gene is TRBV7-2, the J gene TRBJ1-2, with 7 bases matching TRBD1. The CDR3 totals 13 residues. The V segment lost 2 bases and the J segment 7 bases; nucleotides outside the gene matches: 4. Per germline, CDR1 SGHTA and CDR2 FQGNSA. CDR3 protein: CASSLNDRVGYTF. In nucleotides, the CDR3 is TGTGCCAGCAGCTTAAATGACAGGGTTGGCTACACCTTC. Based on the CDR3 plus reference TRBV7-2 and TRBJ1-2, the full variable domain is GAGVSQSPSNKVTEKGKDVELRCDPISGHTALYWYRQSLGQGLEFLIYFQGNSAPDKSGLPSDRFSAERTGGSVSTLTIQRTQQEDSAVYLCASSLNDRVGYTFGSGTRLTVV.

The chain joins TRBV6-1 to TRBJ1-2, with D uncertain. Germline values: CDR1 MNHNS, CDR2 SASEGT. The CDR3 covers 12 residues. Trimming pared 5 bases from V and 5 bases from J, leaving 9 bases between. The CDR3 DNA is TGTGCCAGCAGTTCCCATGGATATGGCTACACCTTC. Protein product: CASSSHGYGYTF.

In its sample, this clonotype was seen a few times. The gene calls are TRBV18 and TRBJ2-7; no clear D gene. V gave up 3 bases and J gave up 6 bases, with 18 bases separating them. Per germline, CDR1 KGHSH and CDR2 LQKENI. The CDR3 runs 15 residues. The CDR3 protein is CASSPTSFSQVEQYF. CDR3 DNA sequence: TGTGCCAGCTCACCTACTTCTTTTTCCCAAGTCGAGCAGTACTTC.

At least ten counts were recorded for this clonotype. This sequence joins TRBV18 and TRBJ1-1; D not resolved. Trimming took 4 bases from V and 1 from J, leaving 7 bases between them. The germline gives CDR1 KGHSH, CDR2 LQKENI. This CDR3 is 13 amino acids long. The CDR3 DNA is TGTGCCAGCTCACTGCCGGGGAACACTGAAGCTTTCTTT. Translated: CASSLPGNTEAFF.

This clonotype was detected ten times or more. The chain has TRBV27 and TRBJ2-1; D may be TRBD2 (6 bases). Germline CDR1 is MNHEY and CDR2 is SMNVEV (reference sequence). Trimming removed 3 bases at V and 6 bases at J, with 15 bases between. This CDR3 is 15 amino acids long. CDR3 DNA: TGTGCCAGCAGTTTCACCCGGGAGATCCTCAATGAGCAGTTCTTC. It specifies CASSFTREILNEQFF.

This clonotype turned up a few times. The J gene is TRBJ2-3, the V gene TRBV7-3; 7 bases map to TRBD2. The CDR3 contains 15 residues. Germline V gene sequence: CDR1 SGHTA, CDR2 FQGTGA. Trimming removed 5 bases from V and 1 base from J; junction bases left unmatched: 6. The CDR3 DNA sequence: TGTGCCAGCAGCCAGGGCGGGAGAGGCACAGATACGCAGTATTTT. Its translation is CASSQGGRGTDTQYF.